A single count supports the clone carrying this T cell receptor (beta chain). Germline CDR1 and CDR2: MDHEN and SYDVKM. This CDR3 has 12 residues. V lost 6 bases, J lost 9 bases, and 12 bases lay in between. This entry belongs to a study of cytotoxic CD8 clonotypes in ibrutinib-treated CLL. Libraries were prepared by immunoSEQ multiplex PCR; TCRdb keeps only in-frame clonotypes and omits some of them. The table has 110,000 to 150,000 clones, around three quarters seen once. The material sequenced was PBMCs, taken after 12 months of ibrutinib treatment. This chain joins TRBV28 and TRBJ2-1, with D perhaps TRBD2 (6 bases). The TCR was taken from a human donor with chronic lymphocytic leukemia. CDR3 residues: CASRRGSGEQFF. The DNA of the CDR3 is TGTGCCAGCAGACGGGGGTCTGGTGAGCAGTTCTTC. Filled out from reference TRBV28 and TRBJ2-1, the complete variable domain reads DVKVTQSSRYLVKRTGEKVFLECVQDMDHENMFWYRQDPGLGLRLIYFSYDVKMKEKGDIPEGYSVSREKKERFSLILESASTNQTSMYLCASRRGSGEQFFGPGTRLTVL.